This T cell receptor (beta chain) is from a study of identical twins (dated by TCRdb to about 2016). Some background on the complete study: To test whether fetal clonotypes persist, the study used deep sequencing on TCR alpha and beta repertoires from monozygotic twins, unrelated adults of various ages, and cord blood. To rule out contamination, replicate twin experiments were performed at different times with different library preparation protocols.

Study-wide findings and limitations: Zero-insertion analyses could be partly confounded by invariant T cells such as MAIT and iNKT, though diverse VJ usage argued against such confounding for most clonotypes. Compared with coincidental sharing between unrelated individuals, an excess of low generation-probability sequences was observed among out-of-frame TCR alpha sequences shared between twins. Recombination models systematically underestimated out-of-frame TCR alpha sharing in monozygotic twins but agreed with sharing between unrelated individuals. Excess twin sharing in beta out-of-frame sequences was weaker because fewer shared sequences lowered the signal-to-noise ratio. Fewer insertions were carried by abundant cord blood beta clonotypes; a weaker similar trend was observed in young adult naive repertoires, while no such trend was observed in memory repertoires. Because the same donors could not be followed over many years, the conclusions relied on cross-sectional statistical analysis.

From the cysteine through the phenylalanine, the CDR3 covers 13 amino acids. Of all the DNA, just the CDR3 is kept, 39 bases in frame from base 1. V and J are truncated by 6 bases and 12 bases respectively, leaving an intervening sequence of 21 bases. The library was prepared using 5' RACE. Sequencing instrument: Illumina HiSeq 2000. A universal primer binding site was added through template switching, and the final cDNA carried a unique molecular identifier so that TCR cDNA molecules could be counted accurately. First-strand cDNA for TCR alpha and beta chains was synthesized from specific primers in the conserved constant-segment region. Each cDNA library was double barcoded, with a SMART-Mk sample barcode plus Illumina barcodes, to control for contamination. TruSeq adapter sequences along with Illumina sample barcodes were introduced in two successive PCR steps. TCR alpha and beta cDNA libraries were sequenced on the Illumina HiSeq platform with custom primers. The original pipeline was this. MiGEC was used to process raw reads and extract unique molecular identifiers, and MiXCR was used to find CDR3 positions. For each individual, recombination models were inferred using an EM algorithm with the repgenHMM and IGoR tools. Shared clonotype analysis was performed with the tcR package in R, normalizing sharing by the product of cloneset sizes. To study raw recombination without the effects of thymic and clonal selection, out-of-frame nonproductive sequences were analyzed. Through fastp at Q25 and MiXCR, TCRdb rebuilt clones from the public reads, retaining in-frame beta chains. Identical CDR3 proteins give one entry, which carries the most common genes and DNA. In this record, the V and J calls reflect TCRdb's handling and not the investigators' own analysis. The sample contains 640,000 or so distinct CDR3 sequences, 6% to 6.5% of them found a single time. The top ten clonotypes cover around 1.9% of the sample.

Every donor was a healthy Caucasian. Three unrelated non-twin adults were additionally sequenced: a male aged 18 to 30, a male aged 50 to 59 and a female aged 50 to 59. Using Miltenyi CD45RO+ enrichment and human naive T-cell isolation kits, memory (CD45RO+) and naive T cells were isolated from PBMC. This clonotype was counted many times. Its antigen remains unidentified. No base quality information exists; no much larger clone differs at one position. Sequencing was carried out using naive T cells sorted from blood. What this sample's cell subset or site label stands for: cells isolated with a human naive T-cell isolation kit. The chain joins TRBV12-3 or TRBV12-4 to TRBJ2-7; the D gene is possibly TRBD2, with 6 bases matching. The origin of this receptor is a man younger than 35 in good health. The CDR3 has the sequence CASRTTGTPSLYF. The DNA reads TGTGCCAGCAGAACCACCGGGACTCCGTCTCTGTACTTC.